These 13 T cell receptor beta chains share one sample of origin, sequenced in a study of shared clonotypes between healthy human individuals. Assay: immunoSEQ multiplex PCR; the TCRdb copy retains only in-frame clones and omits some. The table shows 2,500,000 or so clones, with 92% occurring only once. Specimen: naive CD4+ T cells from PBMCs. The subset was: CD45RA+ positively selected. These receptors were collected from a man between 18 and 29 years old in good health. Some clones in this sample may be carry-over from other donors' samples.

V and J are TRBV7-9 and TRBJ2-7; TRBD1 aligns across 8 bases. J was trimmed by 7 bases and V by 0 bases; bases with no gene match: 2. The length of the CDR3 is 13 residues. Germline CDR1 is SEHNR and CDR2 is FQNEAQ (reference sequence). The CDR3 sequence is CASSLARQGEQYF. DNA of the CDR3: TGTGCCAGCAGCTTAGCGAGACAGGGGGAGCAGTACTTC.

V and J are TRBV30 and TRBJ1-4; 12 bases match TRBD1. This CDR3 comprises 15 residues. Germline V gene data show CDR1 as GTSNPN and CDR2 as SVGIG (reference sequence). The V gene end was trimmed by 3 bases and the J gene end by 2 bases; junction bases not matched to a gene: 1. The CDR3 here is CAWRGQGATNEKLFF. CDR3 sequence (DNA): TGTGCCTGGAGGGGACAGGGGGCGACTAATGAAAAACTGTTTTTT.

The rearrangement uses TRBV19 and TRBJ1-2; the D is unclear. Germline lookup yields CDR1 LNHDA and CDR2 SQIVND (reference sequence). V lost 5 bases, J lost 4 bases, and 20 bases lay in between. The CDR3 has 16 residues. The CDR3 sequence is CASSLKRRLSGYGYTF. The CDR3 coding sequence is TGTGCCAGTAGTCTCAAGCGCCGGCTTAGCGGCTATGGCTACACCTTC.

V gene TRBV9 combines with J gene TRBJ2-3, with no clear D. From germline, CDR1 is SGDLS and CDR2 YYNGEE. The CDR3 contains 14 residues. Trimming cost V 0 bases and J 2 bases, with 7 bases left between them. CDR3 DNA: TGTGCCAGCAGCGTAGAAGCAGCCACAGATACGCAGTATTTT. The encoded protein is CASSVEAATDTQYF.

This clone was observed a single time. This chain joins TRBV5-1 and TRBJ2-5; no clear D gene. The germline CDR1 and CDR2 sequences are SGHRS and YFSETQ. CDR3 length: 14 amino acids. V lost 1 base to trimming and J lost 2 bases, with 9 bases between them. The CDR3 DNA reads as TGCGCCAGCAGCTTGTACGACGGACAAGAGACCCAGTACTTC. Translating it yields CASSLYDGQETQYF.

The V and J genes are TRBV7-9 and TRBJ2-1; D might be TRBD2 (6 bases). Germline V lookup: CDR1 SEHNR, CDR2 FQNEAQ (reference sequence). Trimming took 1 base from V and 2 from J, leaving 12 bases between them. The CDR3 loop spans 16 amino acids. CDR3 amino acids: CASSLGGLLPYNEQFF. The CDR3 DNA reads TGTGCCAGCAGCTTAGGGGGACTTTTACCCTACAATGAGCAGTTCTTC.

The chain employs TRBV6-5 and TRBJ1-2; D might be TRBD1 (6 bases). The CDR3 has 11 amino acids. The V end was cut by 6 bases, the J end by 8 bases, with 10 bases between. Germline-derived CDR1 and CDR2 are MNHEY and SVGAGI. The chain's CDR3 is CASREGGGYTF. The CDR3, as DNA: TGTGCCAGCAGGGAAGGGGGGGGCTACACCTTC.

The chain links TRBV5-1 to TRBJ2-5; 8 nucleotides line up with TRBD2. Germline V CDR1 and CDR2: SGHRS, YFSETQ. V trimming: 4 bases; J trimming: 3 bases; junction bases outside the gene matches: 8. The CDR3 spans 15 residues. The CDR3 bases are TGCGCCAGCAGCCCTACTACTAGCGGCGAAGAGACCCAGTACTTC. This encodes CASSPTTSGEETQYF.

V usage is TRBV5-1 and J usage is TRBJ2-5, with D possibly matching TRBD1 (8 bases). The CDR3 is 15 residues long. Germline V lookup: CDR1 SGHRS, CDR2 YFSETQ. Trimming cost V 4 bases and J 5 bases, with 18 bases left between them. Here the CDR3 reads CASSPRTGRAETQYF. CDR3 coding DNA: TGCGCCAGCAGCCCGCGGACAGGGAGGGCGGAGACCCAGTACTTC.

This chain joins TRBV28 and TRBJ1-1; D unclear. V lost 3 bases and J 0 bases, leaving 5 bases between the germline ends. CDR3 length: 13 residues. The germline V gene has CDR1 MDHEN and CDR2 SYDVKM. The CDR3 loop reads CASSFVMNTEAFF. CDR3 in DNA: TGTGCCAGCAGTTTTGTAATGAACACTGAAGCTTTCTTT.

The V call is TRBV18, the J call TRBJ2-5; D unresolved. CDR1 and CDR2 from the germline V gene are KGHSH and LQKENI. V dropped 3 bases and J dropped 0 bases, with 11 bases sitting between them. The CDR3 is made up of 15 amino acids. CDR3 coding DNA: TGTGCCAGCTCACCGATTGTGGGTCACCAAGAGACCCAGTACTTC. Its translation is CASSPIVGHQETQYF. Full variable domain (outside the CDR3, taken from reference TRBV18 and TRBJ2-5): NAGVMQNPRHLVRRRGQEARLRCSPMKGHSHVYWYRQLPEEGLKFMVYLQKENIIDESGMPKERFSAEFPKEGPSILRIQQVVRGDSAAYFCASSPIVGHQETQYFGPGTRLLVL.

The V gene is TRBV6-4, the J gene TRBJ1-5; possible D gene TRBD1, 6 bases. With 7 bases removed from V and 0 bases from J, the gap between germline ends came to 13 bases. The CDR3 extends over 15 amino acids. In germline, CDR1 is MRHNA, CDR2 SNTAGT. CDR3: CASNPGAFSNQPQHF. The CDR3 DNA reads as TGTGCCAGCAACCCAGGGGCCTTTAGCAATCAGCCCCAGCATTTT.

For this clone: Different DNA sequences within this sample yield the same CDR3. The chain couples TRBV5-1 to TRBJ2-3; 14 bases are shared with TRBD2. The CDR3 is made up of 15 amino acids. With 2 bases clipped from V and 5 bases from J, the junction kept 1 base outside the gene matches. Germline assignment: CDR1 SGHRS and CDR2 YFSETQ. The CDR3 coding sequence is TGCGCCAGCAGCTTTGGGACTAGCGGGGGAGATACGCAGTATTTT. This translates into CASSFGTSGGDTQYF.